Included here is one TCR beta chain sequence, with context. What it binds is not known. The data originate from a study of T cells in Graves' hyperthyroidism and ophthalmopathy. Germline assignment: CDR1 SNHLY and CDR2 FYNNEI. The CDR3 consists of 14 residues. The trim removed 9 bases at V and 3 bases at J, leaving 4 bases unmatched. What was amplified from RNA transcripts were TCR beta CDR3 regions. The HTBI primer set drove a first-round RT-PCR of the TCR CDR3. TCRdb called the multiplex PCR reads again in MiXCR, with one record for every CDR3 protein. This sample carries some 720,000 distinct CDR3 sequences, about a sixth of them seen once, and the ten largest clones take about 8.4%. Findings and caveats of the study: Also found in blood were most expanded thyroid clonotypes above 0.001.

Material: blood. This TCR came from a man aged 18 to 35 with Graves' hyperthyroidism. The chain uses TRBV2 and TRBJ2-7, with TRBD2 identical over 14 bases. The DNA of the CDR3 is TGTGCCAGTGGGACTAGCGGGAGATTCTACGAGCAGTACTTC. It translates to CASGTSGRFYEQYF.